The 15 T cell receptor beta chains in this list originate from one sample, sequenced in a study of cytomegalovirus exposure and HLA in healthy donors. In the PCR, 60 Vbeta and 13 Jbeta primers were used. Produced via immunoSEQ multiplex PCR; TCRdb's table is partial and in-frame only. Among around 150,000 clones, approximately 78% were seen once, and the ten largest hold 6.5% to 7.5%. The sequenced sample was PBMCs. Receptor source: a woman under 40 in good health and CMV-seropositive.

V is TRBV7-2 and J is TRBJ1-1; maybe TRBD1 (5 bases). Germline values: CDR1 SGHTA, CDR2 FQGNSA. V lost 2 bases and J lost 7, with 11 bases in between. The CDR3 spans 13 residues. CDR3 protein: CASSLNRLSEAFF. CDR3 coding DNA: TGTGCCAGCAGCTTAAACAGGCTTAGTGAAGCTTTCTTT.

The chain uses TRBV2 and TRBJ2-2, with D uncertain. This CDR3 spans 11 amino acids. With 6 bases removed from V and 7 bases from J, the gap between germline ends came to 6 bases. CDR1 is SNHLY, CDR2 FYNNEI, per germline. CDR3 amino acids: CASRADGELFF. As DNA, the CDR3 is TGTGCCAGCAGGGCAGACGGGGAGCTGTTTTTT.

The V gene is TRBV14, the J gene TRBJ1-1; unclear D gene. CDR1 is SGHDN and CDR2 is FVKESK in the germline V gene. The CDR3 consists of 13 residues. Trimming took off 6 bases at V and 2 bases at J, with 10 bases between the two ends. CDR3 sequence (DNA): TGTGCCAGCAGTCCCTGGCTCAACACTGAAGCTTTCTTT. This gives the protein CASSPWLNTEAFF.

CDR3 protein: CASSIGGGGYTF. Written as DNA, the CDR3 is TGTGCCAGTAGTATAGGTGGCGGAGGCTACACCTTC. The chain recombines TRBV19 with TRBJ1-2; D gene unclear. Germline V lookup: CDR1 LNHDA, CDR2 SQIVND (reference sequence). Trimming took 1 base from V and 8 from J, leaving 8 bases between them. The CDR3 contains 12 residues.

This chain uses TRBV7-2 with TRBJ2-4; tentatively, D is TRBD1 (6 bases). Germline assignment: CDR1 SGHTA and CDR2 FQGNSA. The V and J ends lost 2 bases and 7 bases respectively, with 15 bases between them. This CDR3 has 15 residues. CDR3 region: CASSLSAGAGNIQYF. In nucleotides, the CDR3 is TGTGCCAGCAGCTTATCAGCAGGGGCGGGCAACATTCAGTACTTC.

This rearrangement joins TRBV13 to TRBJ2-6, with 9 bases matching TRBD1. V lost 5 bases to trimming and J lost 3 bases; unmatched junction nucleotides: 5. CDR1 PRHDT and CDR2 FYEKMQ come from the germline V gene (reference sequence). This CDR3 is 16 amino acids long. CDR3 residues: CASSTGTGNGANVLTF. CDR3 DNA sequence: TGTGCCAGCAGCACCGGGACAGGGAATGGGGCCAACGTCCTGACTTTC.

The chain employs TRBV19 and TRBJ1-5; 8 nucleotides agree with TRBD1. Germline V gene data show CDR1 as LNHDA and CDR2 as SQIVND (reference sequence). With 4 bases clipped from V and 1 base from J, the junction kept 0 bases outside the gene matches. CDR3 length equals 14 residues. The CDR3 spells CASSTGGSNQPQHF. The CDR3 DNA reads as TGTGCCAGTAGTACAGGGGGCAGCAATCAGCCCCAGCATTTT.

CDR3 bases: TGTGCCAGCTCACCATCTGCACAGACCTCTGGAAACACCATATATTTT. This gives the protein CASSPSAQTSGNTIYF. The V gene is TRBV18, the J gene TRBJ1-3; D is uncertain. Germline values: CDR1 KGHSH, CDR2 LQKENI. V lost 2 bases and J lost 0, with 11 bases in between. The CDR3 length is 16 residues.

This chain links TRBV4-3 with TRBJ2-3; D is ambiguous. The V end lost 0 bases, the J end lost 2 bases, and 18 bases lay between the germline ends. The V gene's germline CDR1 is LGHNA and CDR2 YSLEER. There are 18 residues in the CDR3. The CDR3 protein is CASSQDPPRLVSTDTQYF. CDR3 nucleotide sequence: TGCGCCAGCAGCCAAGACCCCCCTCGGCTAGTTTCCACAGATACGCAGTATTTT.

This chain connects TRBV15 to TRBJ1-3, with D maybe TRBD1 (5 bases). The germline CDR1 and CDR2 sequences are LNHNV and YYDKDF (reference sequence). V gave up 1 base and J gave up 8 bases, with 9 bases separating them. The CDR3 consists of 13 residues. CDR3 nucleotide sequence: TGTGCCACCAGCAGAGGACAGATCGACACCATATATTTT. It encodes CATSRGQIDTIYF.

As regards this clone: This sample includes further DNA sequences coding for the same CDR3. The V call is TRBV18, the J call TRBJ2-5, with a weak D call TRBD1 (5 bases). The V gene lost 3 bases and the J gene lost 5 bases, with 10 bases spanning the gap. The CDR3 contains 13 residues. The germline V gene encodes CDR1 KGHSH and CDR2 LQKENI. The CDR3 coding sequence is TGTGCCAGCTCACCCCGGCAGGGTGAGACCCAGTACTTC. Translation: CASSPRQGETQYF.

The chain uses TRBV11-2 and TRBJ1-1, with TRBD1 as a possible D gene (5 bases). This CDR3 spans 16 amino acids. Germline V gene data show CDR1 as SGHAT and CDR2 as FQNNGV. Trimming removed 1 base at V and 5 bases at J, with 17 bases between. As DNA, the CDR3 is TGTGCCAGCAGCTTAGTTTGGCAGGGAAATAGGACTGAAGCTTTCTTT. Encoded protein: CASSLVWQGNRTEAFF.

The chain is built from TRBV25-1 and TRBJ1-1; D gene ambiguous. CDR1 and CDR2 (germline): MGHDK, SYGVNS. This CDR3 region has 12 residues. The V gene lost 9 bases and the J gene lost 1 base, with 9 bases spanning the gap. CDR3 sequence reads: CASGPGNTEAFF. In nucleotides, the CDR3 is TGTGCCAGTGGGCCCGGGAACACTGAAGCTTTCTTT.

The CDR3 reads CASSATRDRTYEQYF. The CDR3 DNA sequence: TGTGCCAGCTCAGCAACAAGGGACAGGACCTACGAGCAGTACTTC. The gene calls are TRBV18 and TRBJ2-7; 8 bases fit TRBD1. The germline CDR1 and CDR2 sequences are KGHSH and LQKENI. The junction had 8 bases not matched to a gene; V was cut back by 5 bases and J by 2 bases. The CDR3 length is 15 residues.

This clone was seen a few times. V is TRBV6-5 and J is TRBJ2-1, with 11 bases that match TRBD2. This CDR3 is built from 14 residues. The V segment lost 2 bases and the J segment 9 bases; nucleotides outside the gene matches: 3. Germline assignment: CDR1 MNHEY and CDR2 SVGAGI. The CDR3 is CASSYPSGGLEQFF. CDR3 sequence (DNA): TGTGCCAGCAGTTACCCTAGCGGGGGGCTTGAGCAGTTCTTC.